This is a list of T cell receptor beta chains from one sample in a study of blood T cell repertoires in COVID-19. The repertoire was sequenced with immunoSEQ multiplex PCR; TCRdb's copy has only in-frame clones and lacks some. The table includes some 290,000 clones, roughly nine tenths detected once. Sequencing was performed on peripheral blood. The receptors originated from a man younger than 35 with active or convalescent COVID-19. Each CDR3 is given with its conserved first and last residue. A D gene is named only where the DNA matches it firmly. Expanded clones are given a class, and other clones once, few, many or no size at all.

abundance	v_gene	j_gene	d_gene	CDR3nt	CDR3aa
NA	TRBV21-1	TRBJ1-4	NA	TGTGCCAGCAGGGGGACTTTAAATGAAAAACTGTTTTTT	CASRGTLNEKLFF
NA	TRBV28	TRBJ1-1	NA	TGTGCCAGCAGTTTCTCTGGGAGATGGAACACTGAAGCTTTCTTT	CASSFSGRWNTEAFF
NA	TRBV4-3	TRBJ2-2	NA	TGCGCCAGCAGCCACGGGGGAAACACCGGGGAGCTGTTTTTT	CASSHGGNTGELFF
NA	TRBV6-5	TRBJ1-6	NA	TGTGCCAGCAGTTACGGGGGAGGATCACCCCTCCACTTT	CASSYGGGSPLHF
NA	TRBV21-1	TRBJ1-3	NA	TGTGCCAGCAGCAAAGTTCCGGCCAGGGGAAAAGGGAATGGCTCTGGAAACACCATATATTTT	CASSKVPARGKGNGSGNTIYF
once	TRBV3-1/TRBV3-2	TRBJ1-2	NA	TGTGCCAGCAGCCAGGGCACGGCAGGGTACTATGGCTACACCTTC	CASSQGTAGYYGYTF
NA	TRBV28	TRBJ1-1	NA	TGTGGCACCATGCAGAGGAGAACTGAAGCTTTCTTT	CGTMQRRTEAFF
NA	TRBV5-1	TRBJ2-2	NA	TGCGCCAGCAGCCCCACTATAGCGGCCGACACCGGGGAGCTGTTTTTT	CASSPTIAADTGELFF
few	TRBV9	TRBJ2-1	TRBD2	TGTGCCAGCAGCGTTTTAGCGGGAGTAGGATCCAATGAGCAGTTCTTC	CASSVLAGVGSNEQFF
NA	TRBV15	TRBJ1-1	NA	TGTGCCACCAGCAGAGCTCCGGGACTAGGGGTTGGGGCTGAAGCTTTCTTT	CATSRAPGLGVGAEAFF
NA	TRBV30	TRBJ2-7	TRBD2	TGTGCCTGGGCCCCAGCGGGGGCCCTAAGCTACGAGCAGTACTTC	CAWAPAGALSYEQYF
many	TRBV2	TRBJ2-3	NA	TGTGCCAGCCAGGGTGGGACGCAGTATTTT	CASQGGTQYF
NA	TRBV7-2	TRBJ2-5	TRBD2	TGTGCCAGCTTACCCATTAGCGGGGGGCAAGAGACCCAGTACTTC	CASLPISGGQETQYF
NA	TRBV25-1	TRBJ2-3	NA	TGTGCCAGCACCCCCCACAGCCTAGATACGCAGTATTTT	CASTPHSLDTQYF
NA	TRBV30	TRBJ2-3	NA	TGTGCCTGGTCCAACGGACTGGGCACAGATACGCAGTATTTT	CAWSNGLGTDTQYF
NA	TRBV6-1	TRBJ2-7	NA	TGTGCCAGCAGTGAAAGCAGGTTTTTCGAGCAGTACTTC	CASSESRFFEQYF
NA	TRBV3-1/TRBV3-2	TRBJ2-4	TRBD1	TGTGCCAGCAGCCTTACCGGGACAGAATACATTCAGTACTTC	CASSLTGTEYIQYF
NA	TRBV2	TRBJ2-1	TRBD2	TGTGCCAGCATTAGTGAAGCGGGAGTCAATGAGCAGTTCTTC	CASISEAGVNEQFF
NA	TRBV29-1	TRBJ2-5	NA	TGCAGTGCTGGGACACCACAAGAGACCCAGTACTTC	CSAGTPQETQYF
NA	TRBV3-1/TRBV3-2	TRBJ1-2	NA	TGTGCCAGCAGCCAAGAGACAGGAGCCTATGGCTACACCTTC	CASSQETGAYGYTF
few	TRBV6-5	TRBJ2-7	NA	TGTGCCACCAATTCCGGGACTTCGAACACCTACGAGCAGTACTTC	CATNSGTSNTYEQYF
NA	TRBV2	TRBJ2-3	TRBD2	TGTGCCAGCAGTGAAGTGGCTAGCGGGGGGGGTACGCAGTATTTT	CASSEVASGGGTQYF
few	TRBV7-3	TRBJ2-2	NA	TGTGCCAGCAGCCAAACGGGGAGCCCGAACACCGGGGAGCTGTTTTTT	CASSQTGSPNTGELFF
NA	TRBV11-2	TRBJ2-7	TRBD1	TGTGCCAGCAGCTCGGGACAGGGGACTTTCTACGAGCAGTACTTC	CASSSGQGTFYEQYF
once	TRBV4-3	TRBJ2-3	NA	TGCGCCAGCAGCGTCCAACGGGAGACGTGGACAGATACGCAGTATTTT	CASSVQRETWTDTQYF
NA	TRBV11-2	TRBJ2-7	NA	TGTGCCAGCAGCTTAGGTATGGCGGGGCTCTACGAGCAGTACTTC	CASSLGMAGLYEQYF
NA	TRBV27	TRBJ1-1	TRBD1	TGTGCCAGCAGGGCAGGGGGGACTGAAGCTTTCTTT	CASRAGGTEAFF
NA	TRBV30	TRBJ2-2	NA	TGTGCCTGGCAGGGCGCTACGAACACCGGGGAGCTGTTTTTT	CAWQGATNTGELFF
NA	TRBV6-5	TRBJ2-2	NA	TGTGCCAGCAGTTACTCCCAGGGGATCGGGGAGCTGTTTTTT	CASSYSQGIGELFF
NA	TRBV4-1	TRBJ1-4	NA	TGCGCCAGCAGCCAGCGGGAAAAACTGTTTTTT	CASSQREKLFF
NA	TRBV5-4	TRBJ2-5	NA	TGTGCCAGCAGCCCCGGGCAGGGGGGAGTCAACCAAGAGACCCAGTACTTC	CASSPGQGGVNQETQYF
NA	TRBV10-3	TRBJ2-7	TRBD2	TGTGCCGTCTCGACTAGCGGGATTTCCTACGAGCAGTACTTC	CAVSTSGISYEQYF
NA	TRBV5-6	TRBJ2-2	NA	TGTGCCAGCAGCAAGGACTGGTATTATTCGGGGGAGCTGTTTTTT	CASSKDWYYSGELFF
NA	TRBV2	TRBJ1-3	TRBD1	TGTGCCAGCAGTGCACAGGGGATGGACACCATATATTTT	CASSAQGMDTIYF
NA	TRBV28	TRBJ1-4	NA	TGTGCCAGCAGTATTTCCGGGAGTCCTTCCGGAAAACTGTTTTTT	CASSISGSPSGKLFF
NA	TRBV23-1	TRBJ2-1	NA	TGCGCCAGCAGTCTCCGGGACAGGGCTGGGACTAGCAATGAGCAGTTCTTC	CASSLRDRAGTSNEQFF
NA	TRBV5-1	TRBJ1-1	NA	TGCGCCAGCAGCTTGGCCTGGACAGCCCGAAACACTGAAGCTTTCTTT	CASSLAWTARNTEAFF
NA	TRBV6-1	TRBJ1-6	NA	TGTGCCAGCAGTGAAGGGGGCTTGGGGTCACCCCTCCACTTT	CASSEGGLGSPLHF
NA	TRBV10-2	TRBJ1-1	NA	TGCGCCAGCAGTGAGGGGGGGAGAACTGAAGCTTTCTTT	CASSEGGRTEAFF
once	TRBV6-6	TRBJ1-2	TRBD1	TGTGCCAGCAGTTACTCGACAGGGGTGGAGGGCTACACCTTC	CASSYSTGVEGYTF
NA	TRBV13	TRBJ1-1	NA	TGTGCCAGCAGCTTAGGGTCCAGGGTAGTGAGCACTGAAGCTTTCTTT	CASSLGSRVVSTEAFF
NA	TRBV25-1	TRBJ1-1	NA	TGTGCCAGCCACTCCTCGGGAAGATTTGATGAAGCTTTCTTT	CASHSSGRFDEAFF
NA	TRBV5-1	TRBJ2-6	NA	TGCGCCAGCAGGCCGCGGGCTGGGGTCGGGGCCAACGTCCTGACTTTC	CASRPRAGVGANVLTF
NA	TRBV7-9	TRBJ1-2	TRBD1	TGTGCCAGCAGCCTCGGACAGGGAAACTATGGCTACACCTTC	CASSLGQGNYGYTF
NA	TRBV6-5	TRBJ2-3	TRBD2	TGTGCCAGCAGTTACGAAAGCGGGGGCACAGATACGCAGTATTTT	CASSYESGGTDTQYF
NA	TRBV5-1	TRBJ2-7	TRBD1	TGCGCCAGCAGCCTGACGACAGGGAGCTACGAGCAGTACTTC	CASSLTTGSYEQYF
NA	TRBV6-5	TRBJ1-2	TRBD1	TGTGCCAGCAGTAAAAAGACAGGGTCCGATGGCTACACCTTC	CASSKKTGSDGYTF
few	TRBV2	TRBJ2-7	TRBD2	TGTGCCAGCAGCGGGTGGACTAGCGGGAGCGAGCAGTACTTC	CASSGWTSGSEQYF
NA	TRBV4-1	TRBJ1-2	TRBD1	TGCGCCAGCAGCCAAGATGTTACAGGGGAGGCACGCTATGGCTACACCTTC	CASSQDVTGEARYGYTF
NA	TRBV7-9	TRBJ1-4	TRBD1	TGTGCCAGCAGCCCCGGACAGGGAGGGATAGAGTATGAAAAACTGTTTTTT	CASSPGQGGIEYEKLFF
NA	TRBV30	TRBJ1-2	NA	TGTGCCTGGACGACAGGCTATGGCTACACCTTC	CAWTTGYGYTF